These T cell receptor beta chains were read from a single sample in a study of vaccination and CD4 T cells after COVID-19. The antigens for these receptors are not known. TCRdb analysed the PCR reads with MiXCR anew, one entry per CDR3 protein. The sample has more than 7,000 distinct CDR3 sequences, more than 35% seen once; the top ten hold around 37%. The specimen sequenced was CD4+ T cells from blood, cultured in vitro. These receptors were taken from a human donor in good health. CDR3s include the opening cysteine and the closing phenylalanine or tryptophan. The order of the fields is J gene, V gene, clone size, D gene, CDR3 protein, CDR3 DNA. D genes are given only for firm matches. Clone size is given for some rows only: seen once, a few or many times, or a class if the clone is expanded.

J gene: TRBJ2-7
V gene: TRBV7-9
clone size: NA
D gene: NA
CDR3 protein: CASSTPRVGAPYEQYF
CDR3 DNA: TGTGCCAGCAGCACTCCCCGGGTAGGGGCGCCCTACGAGCAGTACTTC

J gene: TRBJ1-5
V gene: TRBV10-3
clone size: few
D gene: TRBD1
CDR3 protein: CAISAGQGLNQPQHF
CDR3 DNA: TGTGCCATCAGTGCGGGACAGGGCCTCAATCAGCCCCAGCATTTT

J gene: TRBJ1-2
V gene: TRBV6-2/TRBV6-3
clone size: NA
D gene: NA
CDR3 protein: CASSYTNYGYTF
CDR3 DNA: TGTGCCAGCAGTTATACGAACTATGGCTACACCTTC

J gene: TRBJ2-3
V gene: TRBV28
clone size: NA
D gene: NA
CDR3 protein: CASSPKPLTQYF
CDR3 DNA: TGTGCCAGCAGTCCAAAACCCCTTACGCAGTATTTT

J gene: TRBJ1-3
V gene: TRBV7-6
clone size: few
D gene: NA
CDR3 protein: CASSLAVRPGAGNTIYF
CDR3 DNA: TGTGCCAGCAGCTTAGCGGTTAGACCTGGCGCTGGAAACACCATATATTTT

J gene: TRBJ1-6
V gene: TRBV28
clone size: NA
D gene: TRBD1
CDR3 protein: CAGAGQGDSPLHF
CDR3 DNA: TGTGCGGGAGCAGGTCAGGGGGATTCACCCCTCCACTTT

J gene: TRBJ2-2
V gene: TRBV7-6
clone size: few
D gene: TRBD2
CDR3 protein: CASSFRTSGIITGELFF
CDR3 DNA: TGTGCCAGCAGCTTCCGGACTAGCGGGATAATCACCGGGGAGCTGTTTTTT

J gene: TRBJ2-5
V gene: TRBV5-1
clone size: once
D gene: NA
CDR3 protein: CASSREVGRETQYF
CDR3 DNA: TGCGCCAGCAGCCGAGAGGTGGGGCGAGAGACCCAGTACTTC

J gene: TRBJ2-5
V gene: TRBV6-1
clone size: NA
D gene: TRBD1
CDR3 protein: CASRDRGRETQYF
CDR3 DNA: TGTGCCAGCAGAGACAGGGGGCGAGAGACCCAGTACTTC

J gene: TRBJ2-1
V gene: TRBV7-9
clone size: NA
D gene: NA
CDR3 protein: CASSLEWEQFF
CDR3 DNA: TGTGCCAGCAGCTTAGAGTGGGAACAGTTCTTC

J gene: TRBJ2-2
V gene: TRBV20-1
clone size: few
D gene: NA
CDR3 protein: CSARDPYQAGELFF
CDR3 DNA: TGCAGTGCTAGAGACCCCTATCAGGCCGGGGAGCTGTTTTTT

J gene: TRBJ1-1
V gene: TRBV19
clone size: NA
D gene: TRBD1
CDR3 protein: CASSIKVSGQSPFF
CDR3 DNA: TGTGCCAGTAGTATAAAGGTATCGGGACAGTCCCCTTTCTTT

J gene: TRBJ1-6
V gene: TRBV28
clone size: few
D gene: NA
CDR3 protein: CARGPSYNSPLHF
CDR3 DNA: TGTGCCAGGGGTCCATCCTATAATTCACCCCTCCACTTT

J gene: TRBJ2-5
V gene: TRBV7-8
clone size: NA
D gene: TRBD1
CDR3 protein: CASSPGQYQETQYF
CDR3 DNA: TGTGCCAGCAGCCCGGGACAGTACCAAGAGACCCAGTACTTC

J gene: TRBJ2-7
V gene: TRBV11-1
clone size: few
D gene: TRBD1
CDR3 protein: CASSPRDRGSYEQYF
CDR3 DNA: TGTGCCAGCAGCCCCCGGGACAGGGGTTCCTACGAGCAGTACTTC

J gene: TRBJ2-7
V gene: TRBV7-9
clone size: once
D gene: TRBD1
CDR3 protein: CASSLGTGTYEQYF
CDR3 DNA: TGTGCCAGCAGCCTAGGGACAGGGACCTACGAGCAGTACTTC

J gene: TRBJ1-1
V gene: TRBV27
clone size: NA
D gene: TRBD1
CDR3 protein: CASLGQGQSEAFF
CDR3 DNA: TGTGCCAGCCTGGGACAGGGGCAGTCTGAAGCTTTCTTT

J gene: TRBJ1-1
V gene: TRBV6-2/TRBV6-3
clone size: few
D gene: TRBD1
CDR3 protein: CASSGQGIAEAFF
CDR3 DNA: TGTGCCAGCAGTGGACAGGGAATCGCTGAAGCTTTCTTT

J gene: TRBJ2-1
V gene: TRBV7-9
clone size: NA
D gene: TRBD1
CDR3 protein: CASSPDRVYNEQFF
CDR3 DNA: TGTGCCAGCAGCCCGGACAGGGTCTACAATGAGCAGTTCTTC

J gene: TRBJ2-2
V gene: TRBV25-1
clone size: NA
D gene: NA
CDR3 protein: CASRGQGTGELFF
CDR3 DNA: TGTGCCAGCAGGGGGCAGGGCACCGGGGAGCTGTTTTTT

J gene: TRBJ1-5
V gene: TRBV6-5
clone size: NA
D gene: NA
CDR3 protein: CASSSTHRQKGQPQHF
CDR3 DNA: TGTGCCAGCAGTTCGACGCATCGACAGAAGGGCCAGCCCCAGCATTTT

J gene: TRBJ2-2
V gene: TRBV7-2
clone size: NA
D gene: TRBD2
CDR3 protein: CASSLEGLVPGELFF
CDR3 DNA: TGTGCCAGCAGCTTAGAAGGACTAGTTCCCGGGGAGCTGTTTTTT

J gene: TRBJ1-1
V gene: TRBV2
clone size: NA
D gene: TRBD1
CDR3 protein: CARQGARKGNTEAFF
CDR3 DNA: TGTGCCAGACAGGGGGCGCGGAAAGGGAACACTGAAGCTTTCTTT

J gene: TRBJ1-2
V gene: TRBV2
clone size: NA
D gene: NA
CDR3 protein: CASSEAGGRHRYGYTF
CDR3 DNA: TGTGCCAGCAGTGAAGCGGGGGGGCGCCACCGCTATGGCTACACCTTC

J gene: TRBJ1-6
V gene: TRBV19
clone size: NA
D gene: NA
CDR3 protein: CASSVTGNSPLHF
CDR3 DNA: TGTGCCAGTAGTGTTACAGGGAATTCACCCCTCCACTTT

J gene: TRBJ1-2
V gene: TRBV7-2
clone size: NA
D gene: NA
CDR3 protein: CASSVIYYEQYFGPGYTF
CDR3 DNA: NA

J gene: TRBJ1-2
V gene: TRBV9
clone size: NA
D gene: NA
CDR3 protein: CASSVVPQAYGYTF
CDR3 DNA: TGTGCCAGCAGCGTAGTCCCACAGGCCTATGGCTACACCTTC

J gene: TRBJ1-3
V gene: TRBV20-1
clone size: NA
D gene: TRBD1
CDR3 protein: CSASGTGAGNTIYF
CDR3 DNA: TGCAGTGCTTCCGGGACAGGGGCTGGAAACACCATATATTTT

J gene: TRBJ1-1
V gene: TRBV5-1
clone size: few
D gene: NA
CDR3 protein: CASSRGGARDEAFF
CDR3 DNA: TGCGCCAGCAGCCGAGGGGGGGCAAGAGATGAAGCTTTCTTT

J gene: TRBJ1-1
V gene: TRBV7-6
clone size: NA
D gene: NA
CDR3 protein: CASSLLTNTEAFF
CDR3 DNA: TGTGCCAGCAGCTTACTCACGAACACTGAAGCTTTCTTT

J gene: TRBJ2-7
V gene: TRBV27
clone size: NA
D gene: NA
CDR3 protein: CASSRAGSHEQYF
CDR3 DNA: TGTGCCAGCAGTCGGGCAGGGTCCCACGAGCAGTACTTC

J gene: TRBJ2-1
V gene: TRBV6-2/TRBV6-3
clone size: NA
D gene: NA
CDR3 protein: CASSYRENNEQFF
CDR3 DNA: TGTGCCAGCAGTTACCGGGAGAACAATGAGCAGTTCTTC

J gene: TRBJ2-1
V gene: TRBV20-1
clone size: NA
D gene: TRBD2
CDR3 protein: CSASRAGTSALAHNEQFF
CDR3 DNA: TGCAGTGCTAGTCGCGCCGGGACTAGCGCATTAGCGCACAATGAGCAGTTCTTC

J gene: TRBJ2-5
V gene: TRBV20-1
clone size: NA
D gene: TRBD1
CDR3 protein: CSARGGTGDQETQYF
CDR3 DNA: TGCAGTGCTAGAGGGGGGACAGGCGACCAAGAGACCCAGTACTTC

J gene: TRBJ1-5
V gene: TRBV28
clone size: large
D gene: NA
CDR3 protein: CASTSVQGLLNQPQHF
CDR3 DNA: TGTGCCAGCACCTCTGTTCAGGGGCTCCTCAATCAGCCCCAGCATTTT

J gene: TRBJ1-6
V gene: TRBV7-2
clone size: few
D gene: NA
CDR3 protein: CASSLTSYNSPLHF
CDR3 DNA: TGTGCCAGCAGCTTAACCTCCTATAATTCACCCCTCCACTTT

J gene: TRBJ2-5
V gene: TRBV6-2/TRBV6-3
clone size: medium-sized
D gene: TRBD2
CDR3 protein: CASRAGGGGETQYF
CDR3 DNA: TGTGCCAGCAGAGCGGGAGGGGGCGGGGAGACCCAGTACTTC

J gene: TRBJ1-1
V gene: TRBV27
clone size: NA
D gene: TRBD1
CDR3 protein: CASSLSRGQGGGEAFF
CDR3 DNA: TGTGCCAGCAGTTTATCGCGGGGACAGGGAGGGGGTGAAGCTTTCTTT

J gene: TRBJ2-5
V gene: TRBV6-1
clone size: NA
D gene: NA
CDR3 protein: CASRKQGGETQYF
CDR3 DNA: TGTGCCAGCCGAAAACAGGGAGGGGAGACCCAGTACTTC

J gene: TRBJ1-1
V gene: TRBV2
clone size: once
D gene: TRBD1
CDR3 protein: CASSAQGINTEAFF
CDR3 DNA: TGTGCCAGCAGTGCACAGGGGATCAACACTGAAGCTTTCTTT

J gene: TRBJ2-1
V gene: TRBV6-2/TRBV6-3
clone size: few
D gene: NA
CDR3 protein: CASSARIGGDEQFF
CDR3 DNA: TGTGCCAGCAGTGCGCGGATAGGGGGGGATGAGCAGTTCTTC

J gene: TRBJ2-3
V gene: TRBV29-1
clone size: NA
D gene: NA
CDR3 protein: CSGAGVTDTQYF
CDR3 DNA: TGCAGCGGAGCCGGGGTCACAGATACGCAGTATTTT

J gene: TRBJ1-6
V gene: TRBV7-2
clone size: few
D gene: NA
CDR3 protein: CASSPGEFARSYNSPLHF
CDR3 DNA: TGTGCCAGCAGCCCGGGAGAATTTGCACGATCCTATAATTCACCCCTCCACTTT

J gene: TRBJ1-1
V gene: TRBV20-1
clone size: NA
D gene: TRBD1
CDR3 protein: CRTGDPNTEAFF
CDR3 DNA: TGCAGAACAGGGGACCCAAACACTGAAGCTTTCTTT

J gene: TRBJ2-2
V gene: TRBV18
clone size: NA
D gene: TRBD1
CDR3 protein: CASSGQATYGELFF
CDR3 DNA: TGTGCCAGCTCAGGACAGGCCACGTACGGGGAGCTGTTTTTT

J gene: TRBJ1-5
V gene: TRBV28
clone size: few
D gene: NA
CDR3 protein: CASSSGLTAPQHF
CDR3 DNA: TGTGCCAGCAGTTCCGGACTGACGGCCCCCCAGCATTTT

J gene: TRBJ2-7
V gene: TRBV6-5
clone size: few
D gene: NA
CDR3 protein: CASSYGWIFSYEQYF
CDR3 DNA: TGTGCCAGCAGTTACGGCTGGATATTTTCCTACGAGCAGTACTTC

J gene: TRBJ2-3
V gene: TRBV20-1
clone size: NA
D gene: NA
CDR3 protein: CSASSGSTDTQYF
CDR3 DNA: TGCAGTGCTAGCTCGGGGAGCACAGATACGCAGTATTTT

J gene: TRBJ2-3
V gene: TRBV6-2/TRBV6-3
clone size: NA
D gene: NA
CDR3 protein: CASSSTSTDTQYF
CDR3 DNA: TGTGCCAGCAGTTCAACTAGCACAGATACGCAGTATTTT

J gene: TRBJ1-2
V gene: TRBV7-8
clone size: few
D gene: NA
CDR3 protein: CASSYSGQFYGYTF
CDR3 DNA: TGTGCCAGCAGCTACAGCGGACAGTTCTATGGCTACACCTTC

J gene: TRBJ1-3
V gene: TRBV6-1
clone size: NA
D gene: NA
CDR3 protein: CASYTMKPVSRGNTIYF
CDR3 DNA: TGTGCCAGCTATACTATGAAGCCGGTTTCACGTGGAAACACCATATATTTT

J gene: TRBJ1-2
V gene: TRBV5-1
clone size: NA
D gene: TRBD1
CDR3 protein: CASTTGGGLDGYTF
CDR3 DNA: TGCGCCAGCACCACAGGGGGGGGACTGGATGGCTACACCTTC

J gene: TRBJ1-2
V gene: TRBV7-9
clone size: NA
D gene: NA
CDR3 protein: CATEGPYYGYTF
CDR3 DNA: TGTGCCACAGAGGGACCGTACTATGGCTACACCTTC

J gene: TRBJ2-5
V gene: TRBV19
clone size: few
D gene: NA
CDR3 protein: CASSMWVSVQETQYF
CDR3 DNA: TGTGCCAGTAGTATGTGGGTTAGCGTTCAAGAGACCCAGTACTTC